This TCR beta chain was observed in a study of Graves' ophthalmopathy and Graves' hyperthyroidism. Findings of the study overall: Among thyroid clonotypes expanded above 0.001 frequency, most also appeared in blood.

Per germline, CDR1 SGDLS and CDR2 YYNGEE. The CDR3 consists of 15 residues. Trimming cost V 4 bases and J 2 bases, with 13 bases left between them. On this clonotype itself: What it binds is unknown. This may come from a read error, since a much larger clone is one base off. The CDR3 does not end in the conserved phenylalanine or tryptophan, so this is likely a read error.

The sequenced template was RNA, covering the TCR beta CDR3 region. First-round RT-PCR employed HTBI primers, with a second-round multiplex PCR after it. TCRdb re-called the multiplex PCR reads through MiXCR, storing one row per CDR3 protein. The sample consists of about 700,000 distinct CDR3 sequences, over 40% of them appearing once. Symptoms, serum thyroxine and TRAb, thyroid ultrasound, and orbital computed tomography formed the diagnostic basis. The receptor was derived from an adult man with Graves' ophthalmopathy. V is TRBV9 and J is TRBJ1-3; the D is unclear. Material for sequencing was peripheral blood. CDR3: CASSPNPGPGNTIYL. As DNA, the CDR3 is TGTGCCAGCAGCCCCAACCCAGGTCCTGGAAACACCATATATCTT.